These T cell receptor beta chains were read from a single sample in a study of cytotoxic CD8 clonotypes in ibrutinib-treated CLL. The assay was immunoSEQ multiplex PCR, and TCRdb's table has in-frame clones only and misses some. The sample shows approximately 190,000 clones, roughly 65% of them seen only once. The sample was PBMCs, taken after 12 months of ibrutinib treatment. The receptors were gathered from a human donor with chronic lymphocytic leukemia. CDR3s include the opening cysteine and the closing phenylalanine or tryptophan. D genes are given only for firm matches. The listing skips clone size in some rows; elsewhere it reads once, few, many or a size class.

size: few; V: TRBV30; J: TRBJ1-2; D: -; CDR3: CAWSVGRGGGYTF; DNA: TGTGCCTGGAGTGTAGGCAGGGGCGGTGGCTACACCTTC
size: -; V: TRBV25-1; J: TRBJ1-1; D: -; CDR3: CASSALYEAFF; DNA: TGTGCCAGCAGTGCCCTCTATGAAGCTTTCTTT
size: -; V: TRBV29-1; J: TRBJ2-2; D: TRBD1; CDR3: CSHRDRHTGELFF; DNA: TGCAGCCACCGGGACAGGCACACCGGGGAGCTGTTTTTT
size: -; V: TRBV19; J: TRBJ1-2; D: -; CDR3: CASLSIRDHYGYTF; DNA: TGTGCCAGCCTATCCATCAGGGACCACTATGGCTACACCTTC
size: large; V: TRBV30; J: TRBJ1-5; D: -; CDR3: CAWSEKQSNQPQHF; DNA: TGTGCCTGGAGTGAGAAACAGAGCAATCAGCCCCAGCATTTT
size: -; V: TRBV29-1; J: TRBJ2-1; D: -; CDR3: CSVGPKFKENEQFF; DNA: TGCAGCGTTGGCCCCAAATTTAAGGAAAATGAGCAGTTCTTC
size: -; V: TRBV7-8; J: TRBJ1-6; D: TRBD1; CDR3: CASSLARQGGSPLHF; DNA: TGTGCCAGCAGCTTAGCGCGGCAGGGGGGTTCACCCCTCCACTTT
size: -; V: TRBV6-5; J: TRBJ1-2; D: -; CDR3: CASSPRVLNYGYTF; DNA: TGTGCCAGCAGTCCCAGAGTCCTGAACTATGGCTACACCTTC
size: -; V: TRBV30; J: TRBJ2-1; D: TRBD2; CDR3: CAWSRNSGYNEQFF; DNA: TGTGCCTGGAGTCGGAATAGCGGGTACAATGAGCAGTTCTTC
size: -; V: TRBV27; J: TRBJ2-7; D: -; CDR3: CASGPRTARWVGEQYF; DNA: TGTGCCAGCGGACCGCGGACAGCCCGGTGGGTTGGGGAGCAGTACTTC
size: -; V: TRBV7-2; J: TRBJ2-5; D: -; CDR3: CASSLEGGFSGPYQETQYF; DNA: TGTGCCAGCAGCTTAGAGGGGGGGTTTAGCGGACCGTACCAAGAGACCCAGTACTTC
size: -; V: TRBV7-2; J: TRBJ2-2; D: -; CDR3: CASSSAGTANTGELFF; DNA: TGTGCCAGCAGCTCAGCCGGGACGGCGAACACCGGGGAGCTGTTTTTT
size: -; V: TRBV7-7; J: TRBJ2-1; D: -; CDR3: CASKFAPYNEQFF; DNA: TGTGCCAGCAAATTCGCCCCCTACAATGAGCAGTTCTTC
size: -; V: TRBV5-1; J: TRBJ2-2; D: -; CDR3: CASRSEWTYTGELFF; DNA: TGCGCCAGCAGATCCGAGTGGACTTACACCGGGGAGCTGTTTTTT
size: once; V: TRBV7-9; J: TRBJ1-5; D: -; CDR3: CASSRQGQPQHF; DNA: TGTGCCAGCAGCCGCCAGGGTCAGCCCCAGCATTTT
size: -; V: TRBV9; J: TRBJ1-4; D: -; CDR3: CASSVEGGSNEKLFF; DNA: TGTGCCAGCAGCGTAGAAGGGGGATCTAATGAAAAACTGTTTTTT
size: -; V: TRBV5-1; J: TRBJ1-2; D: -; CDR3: CASSLAAGKGYGYTF; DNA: TGCGCCAGCAGCTTGGCCGCAGGGAAGGGCTATGGCTACACCTTC
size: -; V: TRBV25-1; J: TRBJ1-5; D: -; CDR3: CASSGHIDQPQHF; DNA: TGTGCCAGCAGTGGACACATAGATCAGCCCCAGCATTTT
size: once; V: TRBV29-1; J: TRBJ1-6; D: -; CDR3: CSAQTGGGNSPLHF; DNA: TGCAGCGCTCAAACGGGGGGGGGCAATTCACCCCTCCACTTT
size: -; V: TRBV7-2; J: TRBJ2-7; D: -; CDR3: CASSQSGAYEQYF; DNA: TGTGCCAGCAGCCAGTCAGGGGCCTACGAGCAGTACTTC
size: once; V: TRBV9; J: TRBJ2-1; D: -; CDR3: CASSVDSGRKQFF; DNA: TGTGCCAGCAGCGTAGATTCAGGGAGGAAGCAGTTCTTC
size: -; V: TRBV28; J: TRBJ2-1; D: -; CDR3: CASKSENYNEQFF; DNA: TGTGCCAGCAAAAGTGAAAATTACAATGAGCAGTTCTTC
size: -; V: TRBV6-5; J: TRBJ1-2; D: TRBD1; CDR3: CASRGDRAYGYTF; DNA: TGTGCCAGCAGAGGCGACAGGGCGTATGGCTACACCTTC
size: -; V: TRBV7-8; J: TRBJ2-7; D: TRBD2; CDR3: CASSPPRLAGEFFYEQYF; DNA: TGTGCCAGCAGCCCGCCCAGACTAGCGGGGGAATTCTTCTACGAGCAGTACTTC
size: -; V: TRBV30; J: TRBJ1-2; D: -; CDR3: CAWSVRVTPNYGYTF; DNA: TGTGCCTGGAGTGTACGGGTGACACCCAACTATGGCTACACCTTC
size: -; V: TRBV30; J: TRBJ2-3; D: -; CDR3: CAWNNSPTDTQYF; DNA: TGTGCCTGGAATAATTCCCCGACAGATACGCAGTATTTT
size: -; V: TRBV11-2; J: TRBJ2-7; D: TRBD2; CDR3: CASSLGMTSGMNEQYF; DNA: TGTGCCAGCAGCTTAGGAATGACTAGCGGGATGAACGAGCAGTACTTC
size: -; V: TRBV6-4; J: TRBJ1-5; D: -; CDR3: CASSGSYSNQPQHF; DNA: TGTGCCAGCAGTGGGAGTTATAGCAATCAGCCCCAGCATTTT
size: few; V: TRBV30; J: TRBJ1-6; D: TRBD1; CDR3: CAFGQAKSPLHF; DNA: TGTGCCTTTGGACAGGCCAAATCACCCCTCCACTTT
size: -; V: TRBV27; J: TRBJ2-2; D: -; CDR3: CASSNRGLTGELFF; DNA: TGTGCCAGCAGTAACCGGGGCCTCACCGGGGAGCTGTTTTTT
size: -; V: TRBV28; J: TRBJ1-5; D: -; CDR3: CASSLVMDQPQHF; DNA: TGTGCCAGCAGTCTCGTGATGGACCAGCCCCAGCATTTT
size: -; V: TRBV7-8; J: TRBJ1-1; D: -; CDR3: CASSLVQGFMNTEAFF; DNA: TGTGCCAGCAGCTTAGTTCAGGGCTTCATGAACACTGAAGCTTTCTTT
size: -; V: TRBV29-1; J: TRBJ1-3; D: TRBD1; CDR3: CSVRRGLSGNTIYF; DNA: TGCAGCGTCCGAAGGGGGCTCTCTGGAAACACCATATATTTT
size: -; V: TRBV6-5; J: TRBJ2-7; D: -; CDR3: CASSYRGRHNEQYF; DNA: TGTGCCAGCAGTTACCGTGGGCGGCACAACGAGCAGTACTTC
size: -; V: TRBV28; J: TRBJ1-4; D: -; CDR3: CASSSLDLLFF; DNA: TGTGCCAGCAGTTCCCTGGATTTACTGTTTTTT
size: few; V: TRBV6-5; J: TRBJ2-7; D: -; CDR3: CASSRTAGEQYF; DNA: TGTGCCAGCAGCCGGACAGCGGGGGAGCAGTACTTC
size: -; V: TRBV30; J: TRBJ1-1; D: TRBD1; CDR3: CAWRKTGAGNTEAFF; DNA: TGTGCCTGGAGAAAGACAGGGGCCGGGAACACTGAAGCTTTCTTT
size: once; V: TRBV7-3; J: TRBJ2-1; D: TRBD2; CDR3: CASSPQSGGTYNEQFF; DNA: TGTGCCAGCAGCCCACAAAGCGGGGGAACCTACAATGAGCAGTTCTTC
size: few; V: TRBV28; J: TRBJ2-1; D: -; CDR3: CASRVTRNNEQFF; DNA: TGTGCCAGCAGGGTAACAAGAAACAATGAGCAGTTCTTC
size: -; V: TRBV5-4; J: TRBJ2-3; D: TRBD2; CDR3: CASSPPKREATDTQYF; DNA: TGTGCCAGCAGCCCGCCGAAGCGGGAGGCCACAGATACGCAGTATTTT
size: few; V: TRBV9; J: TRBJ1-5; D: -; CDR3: CASSVVDGEGQPQHF; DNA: TGTGCCAGCAGCGTAGTGGATGGGGAAGGGCAGCCCCAGCATTTT
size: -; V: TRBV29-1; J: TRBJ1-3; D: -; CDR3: CSARDNGNTIYF; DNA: TGCAGCGCCCGGGACAACGGAAACACCATATATTTT
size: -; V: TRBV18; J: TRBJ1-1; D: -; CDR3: CASSPLDSLRTEAFF; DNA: TGTGCCAGCTCACCCCTAGATTCTCTGAGGACTGAAGCTTTCTTT
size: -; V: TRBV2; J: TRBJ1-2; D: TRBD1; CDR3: CASSVDRGLASGGYTF; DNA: TGTGCCAGCAGTGTTGATAGGGGGCTAGCAAGCGGTGGCTACACCTTC
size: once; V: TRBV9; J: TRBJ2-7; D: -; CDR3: CASSRDRDGSYEQYF; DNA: TGTGCCAGCAGCCGAGACCGGGACGGATCCTACGAGCAGTACTTC
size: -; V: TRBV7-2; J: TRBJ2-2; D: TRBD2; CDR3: CASSRILAARGGELFF; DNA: TGTGCCAGCAGCCGAATACTAGCGGCCCGGGGCGGGGAGCTGTTTTTT
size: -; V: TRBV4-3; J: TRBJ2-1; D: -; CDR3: CASSHRNYNEQFF; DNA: TGCGCCAGCAGTCACAGGAACTACAATGAGCAGTTCTTC
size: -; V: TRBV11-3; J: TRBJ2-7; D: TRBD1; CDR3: CASSTRDRGSYEQYF; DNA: TGTGCCAGCAGCACCCGGGACAGGGGCTCCTACGAGCAGTACTTC
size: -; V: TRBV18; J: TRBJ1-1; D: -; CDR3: CASSPLGMSEAFF; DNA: TGTGCCAGCTCACCTTTGGGGATGTCTGAAGCTTTCTTT
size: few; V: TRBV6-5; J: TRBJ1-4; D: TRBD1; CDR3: CASRTGNEKLFF; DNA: TGTGCCAGCAGGACAGGGAATGAAAAACTGTTTTTT
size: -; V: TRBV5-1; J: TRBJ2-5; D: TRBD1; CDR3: CASSSAGQVQETQYF; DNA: TGCGCCAGCAGCTCAGCTGGACAGGTACAAGAGACCCAGTACTTC
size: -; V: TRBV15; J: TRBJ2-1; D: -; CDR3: CATSRDWGGNEQFF; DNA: TGTGCCACCAGCAGAGATTGGGGCGGCAATGAGCAGTTCTTC
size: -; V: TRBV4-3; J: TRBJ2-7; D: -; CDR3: CASSHSRDTDWEQYF; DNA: TGCGCCAGCAGCCATAGCCGGGACACGGACTGGGAGCAGTACTTC